The 29 T cell receptor beta chains given below trace back to one sample, sequenced in a study of response to subunit inactivated influenza vaccine. One entry per CDR3 protein, called by TCRdb with MiXCR from the RT-PCR reads. Seen here are around 580,000 distinct CDR3 sequences, 14% observed once, and the top ten hold around 10%. The specimen comprised PBMCs from blood, sampled 11 to 12 days after vaccination. These receptors all come from a man in his fifties or sixties who received an inactivated influenza vaccine.

The gene calls are TRBV4-3 and TRBJ2-1; 10 nucleotides line up with TRBD2. There are 19 residues in the CDR3. J lost 5 bases, V lost 2 bases, and 15 bases had no gene match. The germline V gene encodes CDR1 LGHNA and CDR2 YSLEER. The DNA of the CDR3 is TGCGCCAGCAGCCAACGGAAGGGTTTAGCGGGGGGAGTCCACAATGAGCAGTTCTTC. Translated: CASSQRKGLAGGVHNEQFF.

The chain links TRBV11-2 to TRBJ1-6; D is uncertain. V was pared by 1 base and J by 0 bases, with 13 bases between. The CDR3 is 18 amino acids. Per germline, CDR1 SGHAT and CDR2 FQNNGV. CDR3 protein: CASSLGGTGSSYNSPLHF. Written as DNA, the CDR3 is TGTGCCAGCAGCTTAGGGGGTACTGGGAGCTCCTATAATTCACCCCTCCACTTT. The variable domain in full, completed from reference TRBV11-2 and TRBJ1-6, reads EAGVAQSPRYKIIEKRQSVAFWCNPISGHATLYWYQQILGQGPKLLIQFQNNGVVDDSQLPKDRFSAERLKGVDSTLKIQPAKLEDSAVYLCASSLGGTGSSYNSPLHFGNGTRLTVT.

The chain links TRBV7-2 to TRBJ1-2; D gene uncertain. This CDR3 contains 12 residues. Deletions cut 6 bases from V and 8 bases from J, with 13 bases between. Per germline, CDR1 SGHTA and CDR2 FQGNSA. The CDR3 loop reads CASSRELGGYTF. The CDR3 DNA follows: TGTGCCAGCAGTCGCGAACTGGGGGGCTACACCTTC.

This clonotype has just a few counts. The rearrangement uses TRBV25-1 and TRBJ2-5, with D unclear. Per germline, CDR1 MGHDK and CDR2 SYGVNS. CDR3 length equals 14 residues. V was cut by 0 bases and J by 4 bases, with 9 bases left in between. CDR3 in DNA: TGTGCCAGCAGTGAATATTCAGATGCAGAGACCCAGTACTTC. Protein: CASSEYSDAETQYF.

This chain joins TRBV29-1 and TRBJ2-5; unclear D gene. Germline-derived CDR1 and CDR2 are SQVTM and ANQGSEA. Trimming removed 2 bases from V and 0 bases from J, with 7 bases in between. The CDR3 has 13 residues. This CDR3 is CSVETQNQETQYF. CDR3 nucleotide sequence: TGCAGCGTTGAAACGCAGAACCAAGAGACCCAGTACTTC. The variable domain in full, completed from reference TRBV29-1 and TRBJ2-5, reads SAVISQKPSRDICQRGTSLTIQCQVDSQVTMMFWYRQQPGQSLTLIATANQGSEATYESGFVIDKFPISRPNLTFSTLTVSNMSPEDSSIYLCSVETQNQETQYFGPGTRLLVL.

This clonotype was seen only a few times. The chain is built from TRBV12-3 or TRBV12-4 and TRBJ2-3, with 9 bases aligning to TRBD1. Unmatched junction bases numbered 6, after V lost 1 base and J lost 4 bases. The CDR3 contains 16 residues. The CDR3 DNA reads as TGTGCCAGCAGTTTAGGTGGACAGGGGAATGCAGATACGCAGTATTTT. It codes for CASSLGGQGNADTQYF.

This clonotype occurred many times. This chain joins TRBV5-1 and TRBJ1-3, with 8 bases that match TRBD1. CDR3 length equals 17 residues. Trimming cost V 1 base and J 3 bases; bases outside gene matches: 9. From germline, CDR1 is SGHRS and CDR2 YFSETQ. The CDR3 sequence: CASSLFPTGEGGNTIYF. In DNA form, the CDR3 reads TGCGCCAGCAGCTTGTTCCCGACAGGGGAAGGTGGAAACACCATATATTTT.

The V gene is TRBV9, the J gene TRBJ2-5; D is undetermined. The CDR3 has 13 residues. Germline loops: CDR1 SGDLS, CDR2 YYNGEE. V lost 0 bases and J lost 5, with 8 bases in between. The chain's CDR3 is CASSVDLGETQYF. Here the CDR3 DNA reads TGTGCCAGCAGCGTAGACCTCGGGGAGACCCAGTACTTC.

This rearrangement joins TRBV7-2 to TRBJ2-5; maybe TRBD1 (5 bases). The V gene's germline CDR1 is SGHTA and CDR2 FQGNSA. The CDR3 is 16 residues long. Trimming cost V 0 bases and J 6 bases, with 17 bases left between them. The CDR3 loop is CASSLAVSGITKTQYF. The CDR3 DNA follows: TGTGCCAGCAGCTTAGCGGTTTCAGGGATCACCAAGACCCAGTACTTC.

The chain has TRBV10-3 and TRBJ2-5, with TRBD2 identical over 11 bases. The junction had 6 bases not matched to a gene; V was cut back by 4 bases and J by 5 bases. The CDR3 is 15 amino acids. The germline CDR1 and CDR2 sequences are ENHRY and SYGVKD. In DNA form, the CDR3 reads TGTGCCATCAGTGCTGGACTAGCGGGCGGGGAGACCCAGTACTTC. It translates to CAISAGLAGGETQYF.

The chain joins TRBV20-1 to TRBJ1-2, with TRBD1 identical over 9 bases. V dropped 6 bases and J dropped 9; count of bases not matched to a gene: 11. Germline-derived CDR1 and CDR2 are DFQATT and SNEGSKA (reference sequence). CDR3 length: 13 amino acids. CDR3 in amino acids: CSAKGQGPYSYTF. The DNA for the CDR3 is TGCAGTGCCAAGGGACAGGGACCTTATAGCTACACCTTC.

This clonotype occurred a few times. The CDR3 protein is CASSPLAGGLQETQYF. The CDR3 DNA is TGCGCCAGCAGCCCGCTAGCGGGGGGCCTCCAAGAGACCCAGTACTTC. The rearrangement uses TRBV4-1 and TRBJ2-5, with 11 bases matching TRBD2. CDR3 length: 16 residues. J was trimmed by 1 base and V by 4 bases; bases with no gene match: 5. Germline CDR1 is MGHRA and CDR2 is YSYEKL.

This clonotype was seen repeatedly, ten times or more. This sequence joins TRBV6-1 and TRBJ2-3, with 9 bases matching TRBD1. The CDR3 consists of 14 residues. V gave up 9 bases and J gave up 4 bases; unmatched junction bases: 8. Looked up from germline, CDR1 is MNHNS and CDR2 is SASEGT. In nucleotides, the CDR3 is TGTGCCAGTTTAAGTGACAGGGGGTCAGATACGCAGTATTTT. This sequence encodes CASLSDRGSDTQYF.

This clonotype was observed a few times. The chain joins TRBV21-1 to TRBJ1-3. TRBV21-1 is marked as a pseudogene. CDR3 length: 17 residues. CDR3 residues: CASSKARGPSSGNTIYF. The CDR3 DNA reads as TGTGCCAGCAGCAAAGCTCGCGGGCCATCCTCTGGAAACACCATATATTTT.

This clonotype was counted many times. V gene TRBV18 combines with J gene TRBJ2-1; the D is unclear. The germline CDR1 and CDR2 sequences are KGHSH and LQKENI. V shed 6 bases and J shed 0 bases, with 3 bases lying between them. The CDR3 sequence is 12 residues long. CDR3 DNA: TGTGCCAGCTCGCACTCCTACAATGAGCAGTTCTTC. It specifies CASSHSYNEQFF. The full variable domain, rest sourced from reference TRBV18 and TRBJ2-1, is NAGVMQNPRHLVRRRGQEARLRCSPMKGHSHVYWYRQLPEEGLKFMVYLQKENIIDESGMPKERFSAEFPKEGPSILRIQQVVRGDSAAYFCASSHSYNEQFFGPGTRLTVL.

The chain has TRBV20-1 and TRBJ2-1; D perhaps matches TRBD2 (5 bases). The ends were cut back, 1 base at V and 5 bases at J, with 12 bases in the middle. Germline values: CDR1 DFQATT, CDR2 SNEGSKA (reference sequence). The CDR3 consists of 14 residues. DNA of the CDR3: TGCAGTGCTAGAGCTACAACTAGGGACAATGAGCAGTTCTTC. Amino acid sequence: CSARATTRDNEQFF.

The rearrangement uses TRBV7-9 and TRBJ2-2, with TRBD1 as a possible D gene (5 bases). Germline lookup yields CDR1 SEHNR and CDR2 FQNEAQ (reference sequence). The V end was cut by 4 bases, the J end by 0 bases, with 9 bases between. CDR3 length equals 15 residues. In nucleotides, the CDR3 is TGTGCCAGCAGCTACGGACAAACGAACACCGGGGAGCTGTTTTTT. Translated, it gives CASSYGQTNTGELFF.

This clonotype came up a few times. The genes are TRBV27 and TRBJ2-1; 11 positions match TRBD2. V lost 5 bases, J lost 5 bases, and 8 bases stayed unmatched. CDR1 is MNHEY and CDR2 is SMNVEV in the germline V gene (reference sequence). This CDR3 region has 16 residues. Written as DNA, the CDR3 is TGTGCCAGCAGTGCCGCGGGACTAGCGGCTCACAATGAGCAGTTCTTC. This sequence encodes CASSAAGLAAHNEQFF.

This clonotype was observed many times. The chain carries TRBV7-9 and TRBJ1-1, with a possible D match to TRBD1 (5 bases). Trimming removed 5 bases at V and 1 base at J, with 14 bases between. The CDR3 is made up of 15 amino acids. Germline V lookup: CDR1 SEHNR, CDR2 FQNEAQ (reference sequence). The CDR3 sequence is CASSPGDRTNTEAFF. DNA of the CDR3: TGTGCCAGCAGCCCGGGAGACAGAACGAACACTGAAGCTTTCTTT. Full variable domain (outside the CDR3, taken from reference TRBV7-9 and TRBJ1-1): DTGVSQNPRHKITKRGQNVTFRCDPISEHNRLYWYRQTLGQGPEFLTYFQNEAQLEKSRLLSDRFSAERPKGSFSTLEIQRTEQGDSAMYLCASSPGDRTNTEAFFGQGTRLTVV.

V gene TRBV29-1 combines with J gene TRBJ2-1, with 10 bases identical to TRBD1. The V gene end was trimmed by 6 bases and the J gene end by 2 bases; junction bases not matched to a gene: 4. Germline V gives CDR1 SQVTM, CDR2 ANQGSEA. The CDR3 consists of 14 residues. The CDR3 bases are TGCAGCGTGAGGGGGACAGGGGCCTACAATGAGCAGTTCTTC. This translates into CSVRGTGAYNEQFF.

This clonotype was counted a few times. V is TRBV7-8 and J is TRBJ2-2, with D hard to call. This CDR3 comprises 14 residues. In germline, CDR1 is SGHVS, CDR2 FQNEAQ. With 3 bases removed from V and 3 bases from J, the gap between germline ends came to 8 bases. CDR3 nucleotides: TGTGCCAGCAGCTTCCTATCCCACACCGGGGAGCTGTTTTTT. Its protein is CASSFLSHTGELFF.

The rearrangement uses TRBV18 and TRBJ2-1, with 7 bases fitting TRBD2. V dropped 5 bases and J dropped 6; count of bases not matched to a gene: 10. The CDR3 extends over 15 amino acids. Germline-derived CDR1 and CDR2 are KGHSH and LQKENI. DNA of the CDR3: TGTGCCAGCTCAGGGATGGCGGGGGACCTCAATGAGCAGTTCTTC. This codes for CASSGMAGDLNEQFF.

V gene TRBV12-3 or TRBV12-4 combines with J gene TRBJ2-6, with D uncertain. The V end lost 2 bases, the J end lost 1 base, and 6 bases lay between the germline ends. The CDR3 is 15 amino acids. The CDR3 spells CASSLRESGANVLTF. Here the CDR3 DNA reads TGTGCCAGCAGTTTACGAGAGTCTGGGGCCAACGTCCTGACTTTC.

The chain combines TRBV29-1 with TRBJ2-2; D might be TRBD1 or TRBD2, each matching 5 bases. Trimming took off 7 bases at V and 7 bases at J, with 16 bases between the two ends. Per the germline V gene, CDR1 is SQVTM and CDR2 is ANQGSEA. The CDR3 runs to 13 residues. CDR3 residues: CSGQLGADGELFF. Here the CDR3 DNA reads TGCAGCGGCCAGCTCGGGGCAGACGGGGAGCTGTTTTTT.

This clonotype was recorded at least ten times. The rearrangement joins TRBV12-3 or TRBV12-4 to TRBJ2-3; D is unclear. The CDR3 has 13 amino acids. The ends were cut back, 5 bases at V and 2 bases at J, with 8 bases in the middle. The CDR3 bases are TGTGCCAGCAGTCCCACAACCACAGATACGCAGTATTTT. Amino acid sequence: CASSPTTTDTQYF.

Only a few counts were recorded for this clonotype. This rearrangement joins TRBV28 to TRBJ2-1; 10 bases agree with TRBD2. V lost 2 bases and J lost 6; bases outside the gene matches: 7. The CDR3 loop spans 16 amino acids. CDR1 and CDR2 from the germline V gene are MDHEN and SYDVKM. The DNA for the CDR3 is TGTGCCAGCAGTTTAGGGCCTAGCGGGAGACCCAATGAGCAGTTCTTC. It translates to CASSLGPSGRPNEQFF.

This rearrangement joins TRBV18 to TRBJ2-5; D call uncertain. Germline CDR1 KGHSH, CDR2 LQKENI. This CDR3 is built from 13 residues. Trimming removed 8 bases from V and 2 bases from J, with 12 bases in between. This CDR3 reads CASTVTAQETQYF. CDR3 bases: TGTGCCAGCACCGTTACGGCGCAAGAGACCCAGTACTTC.

This clonotype was detected only a few times. This sequence joins TRBV20-1 and TRBJ2-5; 7 bases match TRBD2. The ends lost 0 bases at V and 2 bases at J; junction bases unmatched: 6. CDR1 and CDR2 (germline): DFQATT, SNEGSKA (reference sequence). This CDR3 is 15 amino acids long. The CDR3 loop reads CSARDLAEAQETQYF. The DNA for the CDR3 is TGCAGTGCTAGAGATCTAGCGGAAGCACAAGAGACCCAGTACTTC.

A few counts support this clonotype. This CDR3 is CASRWDPYEQYF. The CDR3 DNA follows: TGTGCCAGCAGGTGGGACCCCTACGAGCAGTACTTC. This rearrangement joins TRBV2 to TRBJ2-7; D possibly matches TRBD1 or TRBD2 (5 bases each). This CDR3 has 12 residues. Germline CDR1 reads SNHLY; CDR2 reads FYNNEI. Trimming pared 6 bases from V and 2 bases from J, leaving 8 bases between.